The 18 T cell receptor beta chains below come from one sample, sequenced in a study of shared clonotypes between healthy human individuals (dated by TCRdb to 2019 to 2021). The library was built by means of the immunoSEQ multiplex PCR assay. The clones in this table, taken by TCRdb from immuneACCESS, are in-frame only. Not every clone is retained; where verified, under half of the shortfall comes from an unresolved V gene, and the cause of the rest is unknown. The sample has over a million clones on record, roughly 96% of them singletons. The ten top clones hold over 1% of the sample. Sequencing input: naive CD4+ T cells sorted from blood. The cell subset or site label on this specimen signifies: CD45RA+ positively selected. The receptors stem from a man aged 25 to 40 in good health.

The chain has TRBV5-1 and TRBJ2-7, with D tentatively TRBD1 or TRBD2 (5 bases each). Trimming shortened V by 0 bases and J by 2 bases, and 12 bases separated the two germline ends. This CDR3 comprises 15 residues. The germline gives CDR1 SGHRS, CDR2 YFSETQ. DNA for the CDR3: TGCGCCAGCAGCTTGGGGGGGACGTACACCTACGAGCAGTACTTC. This translates into CASSLGGTYTYEQYF.

Of note for this clone: This sample also contains other DNA sequences that code for the same CDR3. The rearrangement uses TRBV5-1 and TRBJ2-7; 13 bases agree with TRBD2. CDR3 length: 15 residues. V was pared by 2 bases and J by 4 bases, with 3 bases of the junction left unmatched. Germline values: CDR1 SGHRS, CDR2 YFSETQ. The CDR3, as DNA: TGCGCCAGCAGCTTAGGACTAGCGGGAGTTTACGAGCAGTACTTC. This sequence encodes CASSLGLAGVYEQYF.

The chain recombines TRBV9 with TRBJ2-2; D unclear. V was cut by 6 bases and J by 6 bases, with 9 bases left in between. The CDR3 runs to 12 residues. CDR1 and CDR2 (germline): SGDLS, YYNGEE. CDR3 coding DNA: TGTGCCAGCATTTCCCCGGCCGGGGAGCTGTTTTTT. The encoded protein is CASISPAGELFF.

The V gene is TRBV27, the J gene TRBJ1-5; 11 nucleotides line up with TRBD1. The CDR3 loop spans 16 amino acids. The junction had 7 bases not matched to a gene; V was cut back by 5 bases and J by 4 bases. CDR1 MNHEY and CDR2 SMNVEV come from the germline V gene (reference sequence). CDR3 DNA sequence: TGTGCCAGCAGTCCTATCGGGACAGGGGGTAATCAGCCCCAGCATTTT. Its protein product is CASSPIGTGGNQPQHF.

CDR3 in DNA: TGTGCCATCAGTCAAGCTAGCGGAAACAATGAGCAGTTCTTC. It translates to CAISQASGNNEQFF. V and J are TRBV10-3 and TRBJ2-1, with 7 nucleotides matching TRBD2. CDR1 is ENHRY, CDR2 SYGVKD, per germline. The CDR3 length is 14 residues. V was clipped by 5 bases and J by 5 bases; unmatched bases: 6.

The rearrangement joins TRBV29-1 to TRBJ2-3; TRBD2 might be the D (5 bases). The CDR3 totals 13 residues. Between the trimmed V and J ends, which lost 6 bases and 0 bases, there was a span of 10 bases. Per germline, CDR1 SQVTM and CDR2 ANQGSEA. The CDR3 reads CSVATSSTDTQYF. The CDR3 DNA reads as TGCAGCGTCGCAACTAGTAGCACAGATACGCAGTATTTT.

The chain has TRBV7-2 and TRBJ2-7; D possibly corresponds to TRBD1 (6 bases). Trimming pared 6 bases from V and 0 bases from J, leaving 12 bases between. The germline V gene encodes CDR1 SGHTA and CDR2 FQGNSA. The CDR3 loop spans 14 amino acids. CDR3 sequence reads: CASRPQGASYEQYF. As DNA, the CDR3 is TGTGCCAGCAGGCCACAGGGAGCCTCCTACGAGCAGTACTTC. The variable domain in full, completed from reference TRBV7-2 and TRBJ2-7, reads GAGVSQSPSNKVTEKGKDVELRCDPISGHTALYWYRQSLGQGLEFLIYFQGNSAPDKSGLPSDRFSAERTGGSVSTLTIQRTQQEDSAVYLCASRPQGASYEQYFGPGTRLTVT.

J is TRBJ2-2 and V is TRBV7-9, with D perhaps matching TRBD1 or TRBD2 (5 bases each). Trimming stripped 6 bases from V and 8 bases from J, with 19 bases between. The CDR3 contains 15 residues. Per germline, CDR1 SEHNR and CDR2 FQNEAQ (reference sequence). The CDR3 DNA follows: TGTGCCAGCAGGAAATTACGAGTGGGACCTGGGGAGCTGTTTTTT. This gives the protein CASRKLRVGPGELFF.

This chain joins TRBV5-3 and TRBJ1-3; 8 positions match TRBD1. TRBV5-3 is given ORF status, its function remaining uncertain. The J segment lost 8 bases and the V segment lost 6 bases, leaving 13 bases of the junction unmatched. The CDR3 contains 15 residues. CDR3 loop: CARMGISDRAYTIYF. In DNA, the CDR3 is TGTGCCAGAATGGGGATTTCGGACAGGGCTTACACCATATATTTT.

This clone was detected once. CDR3 sequence (DNA): TGTGCCAGCAGCTTGAACAGGGGGCGGGTAGAGACCCAGTACTTC. Amino acids: CASSLNRGRVETQYF. The chain recombines TRBV5-5 with TRBJ2-5; TRBD1 aligns across 9 bases. Germline V gives CDR1 SGHKS, CDR2 YYEKEE (reference sequence). V lost 1 base, J lost 4 bases, and 5 bases stayed unmatched. The CDR3 length is 15 residues.

The rearrangement joins TRBV4-1 to TRBJ2-5; a weak D match, TRBD1 (6 bases). Trimming took off 1 base at V and 9 bases at J, with 18 bases between the two ends. The CDR3 consists of 15 residues. The germline V gene encodes CDR1 MGHRA and CDR2 YSYEKL. The CDR3 DNA follows: TGCGCCAGCAGCCAAGTTAGGACAGCCACTTTGGCCCAGTACTTC. Translated, it gives CASSQVRTATLAQYF.

This clone showed up just once. The V and J genes are TRBV13 and TRBJ2-3; D might be TRBD2 (5 bases). The CDR3 is made up of 15 amino acids. Per germline, CDR1 PRHDT and CDR2 FYEKMQ (reference sequence). V lost 2 bases to trimming and J lost 7 bases, with 16 bases between them. CDR3 DNA: TGTGCCAGCAGCTTATACGGGGATATAGCGAATACGCAGTATTTT. It encodes CASSLYGDIANTQYF.

The genes are TRBV10-1 and TRBJ2-1; 10 nucleotides match TRBD2. V lost 4 bases, J lost 5 bases, and 5 bases stayed unmatched. Germline V gene sequence: CDR1 WNHNN, CDR2 SYGVQD (reference sequence). This CDR3 contains 15 residues. The CDR3 DNA sequence: TGCGCCAGCAGTGGCGGACTAGCGGCAGACAATGAGCAGTTCTTC. It codes for CASSGGLAADNEQFF.

The J gene is TRBJ2-4, the V gene TRBV6-5; D call uncertain. Germline values: CDR1 MNHEY, CDR2 SVGAGI. CDR3 length: 16 residues. Trimming stripped 0 bases from V and 0 bases from J, with 9 bases between. Here the CDR3 reads CASSYSERLAKNIQYF. CDR3 in DNA: TGTGCCAGCAGTTACTCTGAGCGCCTAGCCAAAAACATTCAGTACTTC.

The CDR3 coding sequence is TGCGCCAGCAGCCCGACCCTGGGACCCTCCTACGAGCAGTACTTC. This translates into CASSPTLGPSYEQYF. The chain recombines TRBV5-1 with TRBJ2-7; D possibly uses TRBD1 or TRBD2 (5 bases each). Trimming shortened V by 4 bases and J by 0 bases, and 14 bases separated the two germline ends. The CDR3 sequence is 15 residues long. Germline lookup yields CDR1 SGHRS and CDR2 YFSETQ.

The CDR3 nucleotides are TGTGCCAGCACCTCCCGAATTAGGCTCCCCTCCTACAATGAGCAGTTCTTC. Amino acids: CASTSRIRLPSYNEQFF. V and J are TRBV5-6 and TRBJ2-1; the D is unclear. Trimming took off 6 bases at V and 0 bases at J, with 19 bases between the two ends. The CDR3 is 17 amino acids. In germline, CDR1 is SGHDT, CDR2 YYEEEE.

The gene calls are TRBV18 and TRBJ1-2, with D possibly being TRBD1 (5 bases). This CDR3 spans 13 amino acids. The V gene lost 4 bases and the J gene lost 9 bases, with 15 bases spanning the gap. In germline, CDR1 is KGHSH, CDR2 LQKENI. DNA for the CDR3: TGTGCCAGCTCACTCACCGTCAGGGAGAGCTACACCTTC. This sequence encodes CASSLTVRESYTF.

V is TRBV5-5 and J is TRBJ1-2; weak D call: TRBD1 (6 bases). V lost 5 bases to trimming and J lost 4 bases, with 12 bases between them. There are 13 residues in the CDR3. Germline CDR1 is SGHKS and CDR2 is YYEKEE (reference sequence). CDR3 nucleotide sequence: TGTGCCAGCAGTCGGACAGAGACCTATGGCTACACCTTC. This translates into CASSRTETYGYTF.